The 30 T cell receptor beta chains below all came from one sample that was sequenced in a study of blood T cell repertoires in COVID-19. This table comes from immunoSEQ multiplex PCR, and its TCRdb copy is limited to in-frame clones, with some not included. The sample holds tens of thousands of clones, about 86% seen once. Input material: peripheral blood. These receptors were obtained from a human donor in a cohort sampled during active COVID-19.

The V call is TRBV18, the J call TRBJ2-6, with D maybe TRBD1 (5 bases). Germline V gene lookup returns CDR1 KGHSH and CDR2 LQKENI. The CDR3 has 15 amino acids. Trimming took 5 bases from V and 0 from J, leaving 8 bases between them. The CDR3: CASSVRGSGANVLTF. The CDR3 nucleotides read TGTGCCAGCTCAGTTAGGGGCTCTGGGGCCAACGTCCTGACTTTC. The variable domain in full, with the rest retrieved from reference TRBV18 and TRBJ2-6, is NAGVMQNPRHLVRRRGQEARLRCSPMKGHSHVYWYRQLPEEGLKFMVYLQKENIIDESGMPKERFSAEFPKEGPSILRIQQVVRGDSAAYFCASSVRGSGANVLTFGAGSRLTVL.

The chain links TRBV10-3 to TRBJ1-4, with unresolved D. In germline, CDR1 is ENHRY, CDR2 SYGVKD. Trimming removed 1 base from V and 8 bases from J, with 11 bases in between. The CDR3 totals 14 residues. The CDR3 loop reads CAISEFEGEEKLFF. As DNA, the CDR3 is TGTGCCATCAGTGAGTTTGAGGGTGAGGAAAAACTGTTTTTT.

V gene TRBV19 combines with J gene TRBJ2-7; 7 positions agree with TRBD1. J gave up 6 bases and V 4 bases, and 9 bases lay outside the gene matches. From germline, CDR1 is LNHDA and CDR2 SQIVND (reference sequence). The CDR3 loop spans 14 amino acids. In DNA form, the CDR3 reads TGTGCCAGTAGTACAGACCTGACAGGGTCCGAGCAGTACTTC. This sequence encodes CASSTDLTGSEQYF.

The CDR3 is CASSLGTMFYGYTF. The CDR3 DNA reads TGTGCCAGCAGTTTGGGGACAATGTTCTATGGCTACACCTTC. V and J are TRBV28 and TRBJ1-2; maybe TRBD1 (6 bases). V was cut by 3 bases and J by 4 bases, with 12 bases left in between. CDR3 size: 14 residues. The germline V gene encodes CDR1 MDHEN and CDR2 SYDVKM.

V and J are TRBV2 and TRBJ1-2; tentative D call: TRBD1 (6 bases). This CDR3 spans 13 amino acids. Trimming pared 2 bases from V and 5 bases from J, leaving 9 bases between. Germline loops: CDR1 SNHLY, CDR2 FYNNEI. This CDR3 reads CASSENRAYGYTF. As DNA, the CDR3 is TGTGCCAGCAGTGAAAACAGGGCTTATGGCTACACCTTC.

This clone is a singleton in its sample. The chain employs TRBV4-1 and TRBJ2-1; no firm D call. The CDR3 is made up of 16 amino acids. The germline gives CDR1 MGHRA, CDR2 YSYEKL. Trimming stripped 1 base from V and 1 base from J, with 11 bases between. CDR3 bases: TGCGCCAGCAGCCAAGTGAACCTAGTTTCCTACAATGAGCAGTTCTTC. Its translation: CASSQVNLVSYNEQFF.

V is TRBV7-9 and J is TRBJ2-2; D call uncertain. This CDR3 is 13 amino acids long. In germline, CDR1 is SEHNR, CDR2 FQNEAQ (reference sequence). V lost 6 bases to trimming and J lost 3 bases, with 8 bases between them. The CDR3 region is CASSQVYTGELFF. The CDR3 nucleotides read TGTGCCAGCAGTCAGGTTTACACCGGGGAGCTGTTTTTT.

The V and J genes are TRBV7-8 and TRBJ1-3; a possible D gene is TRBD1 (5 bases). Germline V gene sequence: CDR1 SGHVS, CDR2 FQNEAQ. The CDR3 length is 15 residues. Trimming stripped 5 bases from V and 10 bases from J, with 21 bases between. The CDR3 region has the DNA TGTGCCAGCAGCCTCGGCGGTGGGGGGGAAAGGACCATATATTTT. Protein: CASSLGGGGERTIYF.

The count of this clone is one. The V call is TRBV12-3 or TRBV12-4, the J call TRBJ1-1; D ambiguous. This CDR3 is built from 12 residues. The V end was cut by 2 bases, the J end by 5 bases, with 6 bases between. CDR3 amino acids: CASSLPTTEAFF. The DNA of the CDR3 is TGTGCCAGCAGTTTACCGACAACTGAAGCTTTCTTT.

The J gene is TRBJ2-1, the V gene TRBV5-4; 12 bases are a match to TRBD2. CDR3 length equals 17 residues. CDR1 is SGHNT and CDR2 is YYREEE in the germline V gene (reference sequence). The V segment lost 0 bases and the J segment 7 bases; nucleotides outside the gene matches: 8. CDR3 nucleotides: TGTGCCAGCAGCTTGGCAGCTAGCGGGGGGGCAGGAAATGAGCAGTTCTTC. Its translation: CASSLAASGGAGNEQFF. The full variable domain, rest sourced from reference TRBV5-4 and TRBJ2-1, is ETGVTQSPTHLIKTRGQQVTLRCSSQSGHNTVSWYQQALGQGPQFIFQYYREEENGRGNFPPRFSGLQFPNYSSELNVNALELDDSALYLCASSLAASGGAGNEQFFGPGTRLTVL.

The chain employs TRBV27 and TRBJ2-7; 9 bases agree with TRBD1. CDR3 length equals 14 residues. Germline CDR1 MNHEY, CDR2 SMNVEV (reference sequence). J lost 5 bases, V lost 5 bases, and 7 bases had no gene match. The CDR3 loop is CASSRGQGLHEQYF. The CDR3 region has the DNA TGTGCCAGCAGTAGAGGACAGGGGTTACACGAGCAGTACTTC.

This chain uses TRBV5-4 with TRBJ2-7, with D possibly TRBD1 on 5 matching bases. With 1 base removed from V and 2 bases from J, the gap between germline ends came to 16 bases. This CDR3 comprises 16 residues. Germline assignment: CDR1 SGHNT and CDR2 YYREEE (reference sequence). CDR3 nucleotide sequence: TGTGCCAGCAGCTTGAGATCCCAGGGAAGGCCCTACGAGCAGTACTTC. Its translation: CASSLRSQGRPYEQYF.

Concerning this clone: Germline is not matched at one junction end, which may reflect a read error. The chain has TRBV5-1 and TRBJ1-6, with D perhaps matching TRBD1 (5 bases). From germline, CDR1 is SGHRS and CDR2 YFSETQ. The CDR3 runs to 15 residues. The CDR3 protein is CASSLSLGGLSPLLF. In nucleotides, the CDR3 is TGCGCCAGCAGCTTAAGCCTCGGGGGTCTCTCTCCTCTCCTCTTT.

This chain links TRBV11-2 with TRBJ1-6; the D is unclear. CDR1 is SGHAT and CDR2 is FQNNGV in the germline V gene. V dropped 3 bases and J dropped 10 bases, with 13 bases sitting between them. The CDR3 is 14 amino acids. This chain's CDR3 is CASSLLGSRSPLHF. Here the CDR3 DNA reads TGTGCCAGCAGCTTGTTGGGGAGTCGATCACCCCTCCACTTT.

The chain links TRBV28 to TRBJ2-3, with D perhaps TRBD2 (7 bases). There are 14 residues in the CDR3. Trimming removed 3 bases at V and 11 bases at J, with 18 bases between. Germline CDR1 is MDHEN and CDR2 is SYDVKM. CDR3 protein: CASSLGGAGYRQYF. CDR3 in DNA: TGTGCCAGCAGTTTGGGGGGGGCTGGATATAGGCAGTATTTT.

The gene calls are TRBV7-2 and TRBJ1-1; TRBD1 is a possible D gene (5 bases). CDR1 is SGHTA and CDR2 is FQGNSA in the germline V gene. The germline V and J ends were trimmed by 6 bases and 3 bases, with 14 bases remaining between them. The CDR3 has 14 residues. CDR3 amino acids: CASSPSWGDTEAFF. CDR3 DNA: TGTGCCAGCAGTCCAAGTTGGGGGGACACTGAAGCTTTCTTT.

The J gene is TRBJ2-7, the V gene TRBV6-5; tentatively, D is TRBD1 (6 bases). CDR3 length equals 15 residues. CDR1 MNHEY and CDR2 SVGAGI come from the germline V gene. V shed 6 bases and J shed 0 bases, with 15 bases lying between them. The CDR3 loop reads CASRTREDSSYEQYF. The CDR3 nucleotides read TGTGCCAGCAGGACTCGAGAGGACAGCTCCTACGAGCAGTACTTC.

DNA for the CDR3: TGTGCCAGCAGTGACCACAGGGGGCCGAATTCACCCCTCCACTTT. Amino acids: CASSDHRGPNSPLHF. The V and J genes are TRBV6-6 and TRBJ1-6; 9 nucleotides line up with TRBD1. V dropped 5 bases and J dropped 7; count of bases not matched to a gene: 6. CDR3 length: 15 amino acids. Germline V gives CDR1 MNHNY, CDR2 SVGAGI (reference sequence).

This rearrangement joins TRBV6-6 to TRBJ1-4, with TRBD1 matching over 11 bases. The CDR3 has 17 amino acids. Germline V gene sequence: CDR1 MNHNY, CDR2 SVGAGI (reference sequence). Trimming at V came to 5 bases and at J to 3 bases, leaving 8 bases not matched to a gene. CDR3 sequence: CASSRQPGQGANEKLFF. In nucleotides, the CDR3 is TGTGCCAGCAGTCGACAACCGGGACAGGGGGCTAATGAAAAACTGTTTTTT.

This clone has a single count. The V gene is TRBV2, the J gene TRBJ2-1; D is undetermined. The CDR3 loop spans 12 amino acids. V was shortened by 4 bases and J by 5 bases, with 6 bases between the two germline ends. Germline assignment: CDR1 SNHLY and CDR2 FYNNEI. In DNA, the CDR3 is TGTGCCAGCAGTGGGAGCCACAATGAGCAGTTCTTC. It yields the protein CASSGSHNEQFF.

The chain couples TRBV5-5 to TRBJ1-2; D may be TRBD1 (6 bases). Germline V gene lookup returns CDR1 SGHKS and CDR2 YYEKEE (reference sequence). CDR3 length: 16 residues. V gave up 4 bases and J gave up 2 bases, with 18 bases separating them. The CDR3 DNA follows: TGTGCCAGCAGCGCAACCCCAGGGGATTGGAACTATGGCTACACCTTC. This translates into CASSATPGDWNYGYTF. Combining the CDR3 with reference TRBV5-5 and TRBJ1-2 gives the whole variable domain DAGVTQSPTHLIKTRGQQVTLRCSPISGHKSVSWYQQVLGQGPQFIFQYYEKEERGRGNFPDRFSARQFPNYSSELNVNALLLGDSALYLCASSATPGDWNYGYTFGSGTRLTVV.

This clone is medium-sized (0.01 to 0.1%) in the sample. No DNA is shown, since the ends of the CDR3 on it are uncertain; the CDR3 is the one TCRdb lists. CDR3 sequence: CASSFGAGDSRQPQHF. The chain links TRBV27 to TRBJ1-5; the table's TRBD1 call for D was not verified on the DNA. The CDR3 is 16 residues long, ends included. In germline, CDR1 is MNHEY, CDR2 SMNVEV (reference sequence).

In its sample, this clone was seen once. CDR3 coding DNA: TGTGCCAGCAGCAATCGACTAGCGGGGGGCGTCGATACGCAGTATTTT. As protein: CASSNRLAGGVDTQYF. The chain joins TRBV3-1 (or the pseudogene TRBV3-2) to TRBJ2-3; 13 positions match TRBD2. From germline, CDR1 is LGHDT and CDR2 YNNKEL (reference sequence). This CDR3 spans 16 amino acids. Trimming cost V 5 bases and J 6 bases; bases outside gene matches: 8.

The CDR3 nucleotides read TGCAGCGTTGAGTCAGGGGGAGAGACCCAGTACTTC. It codes for CSVESGGETQYF. The V call is TRBV29-1, the J call TRBJ2-5; TRBD1 agrees at 7 bases. The CDR3 is 12 residues long. Trimming took 3 bases from V and 4 from J; bases not matched to a gene: 2. Germline assignment: CDR1 SQVTM and CDR2 ANQGSEA.

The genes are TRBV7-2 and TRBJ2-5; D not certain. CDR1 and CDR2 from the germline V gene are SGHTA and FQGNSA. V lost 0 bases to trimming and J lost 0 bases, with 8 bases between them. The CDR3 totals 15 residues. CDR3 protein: CASSLARSYQETQYF. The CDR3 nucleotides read TGTGCCAGCAGCTTAGCACGGTCTTACCAAGAGACCCAGTACTTC.

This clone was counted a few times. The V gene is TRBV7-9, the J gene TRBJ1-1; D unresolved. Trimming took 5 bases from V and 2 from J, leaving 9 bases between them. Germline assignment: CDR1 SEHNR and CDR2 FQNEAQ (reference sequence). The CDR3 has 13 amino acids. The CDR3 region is CASSPRGNTEAFF. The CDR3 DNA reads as TGTGCCAGCAGCCCGCGAGGTAACACTGAAGCTTTCTTT.

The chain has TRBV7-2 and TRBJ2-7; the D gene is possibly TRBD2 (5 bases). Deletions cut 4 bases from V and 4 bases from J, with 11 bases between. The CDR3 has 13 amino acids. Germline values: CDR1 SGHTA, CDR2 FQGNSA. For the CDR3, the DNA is TGTGCCAGCAGCTGGACTCTCGGGTACGAGCAGTACTTC. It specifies CASSWTLGYEQYF.

The CDR3 sequence is CASSLRGDLNTGELFF. Here the CDR3 DNA reads TGTGCCAGCAGCCTCAGGGGGGATTTGAACACCGGGGAGCTGTTTTTT. The chain uses TRBV9 and TRBJ2-2; TRBD1 is a possible D gene (7 bases). V was shortened by 4 bases and J by 1 base, with 14 bases between the two germline ends. Germline V gives CDR1 SGDLS, CDR2 YYNGEE. The CDR3 sequence is 16 residues long.

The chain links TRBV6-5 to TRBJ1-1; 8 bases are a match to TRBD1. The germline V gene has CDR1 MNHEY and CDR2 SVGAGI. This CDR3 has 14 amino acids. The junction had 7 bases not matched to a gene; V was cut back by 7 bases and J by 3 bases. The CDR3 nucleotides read TGTGCCAGCACACGGACAGGGCGATACACTGAAGCTTTCTTT. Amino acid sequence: CASTRTGRYTEAFF.

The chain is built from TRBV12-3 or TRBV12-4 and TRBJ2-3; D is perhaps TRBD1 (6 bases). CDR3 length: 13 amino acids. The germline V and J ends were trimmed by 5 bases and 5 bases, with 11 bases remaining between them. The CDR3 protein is CASSLGTRDTQYF. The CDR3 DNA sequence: TGTGCCAGCAGTCTCGGGACAAGAGATACGCAGTATTTT.